This T cell receptor beta chain was documented in a study of human T cells and chemical hapten exposure. On the study more broadly: Diphenylcyclopropenone doses were given weekly to the scalps of patients across the approximately 24-week study. Each patch test put 0.01% DPC on the upper back, and results were read at 6 days.

Time point defined: pre-sensitization, week 0. Treatment denoted: therapeutic diphenylcyclopropenone sensitization with weekly scalp DPC. TCRdb recomputed calls from the RACE reads with MiXCR, one row per CDR3 protein. The sample has about 98,000 distinct CDR3 sequences; under 14% are singletons. The CDR3 consists of 15 residues. With V trimmed by 3 bases and J by 6 bases, 6 bases remained unmatched. The germline V gene has CDR1 SGHDT and CDR2 YYEEEE. This clonotype was counted only a few times. The clonotype originates from a woman aged 55-70 years with alopecia areata. Some clones in this sample may be carry-over from other donors' samples. This specimen consisted of whole blood, obtained in connection with sensitization to the hapten diphenylcyclopropenone (DPC). The genes are TRBV5-6 and TRBJ2-1; TRBD2 agrees at 10 bases. The CDR3 protein is CASSSIAGGPNEQFF. The CDR3 bases are TGTGCCAGCAGCTCCATAGCGGGGGGACCCAATGAGCAGTTCTTC.